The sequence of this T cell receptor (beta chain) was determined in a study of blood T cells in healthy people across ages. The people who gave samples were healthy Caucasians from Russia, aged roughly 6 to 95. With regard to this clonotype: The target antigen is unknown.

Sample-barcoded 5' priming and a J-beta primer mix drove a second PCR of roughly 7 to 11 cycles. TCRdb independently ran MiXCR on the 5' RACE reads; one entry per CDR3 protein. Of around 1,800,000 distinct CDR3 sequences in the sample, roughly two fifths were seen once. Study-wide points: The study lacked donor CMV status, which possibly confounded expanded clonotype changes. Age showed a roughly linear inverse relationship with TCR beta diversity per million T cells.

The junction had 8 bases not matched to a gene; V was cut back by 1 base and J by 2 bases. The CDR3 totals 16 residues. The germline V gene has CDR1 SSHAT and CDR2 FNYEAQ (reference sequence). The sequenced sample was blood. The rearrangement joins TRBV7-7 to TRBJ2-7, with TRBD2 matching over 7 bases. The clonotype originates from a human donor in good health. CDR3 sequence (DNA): TGTGCCAGCAGCTTAGTGGTCGAGCGGGATCCCTACGAGCAGTACTTC. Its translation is CASSLVVERDPYEQYF.